Presented here are 6 T cell receptor beta chains from one specimen sequenced in a study of T cell responses to AZD1222 COVID-19 vaccine. Repertoires were generated with immunoSEQ multiplex PCR, while TCRdb's copy carries only in-frame clones and drops some. Of around 140,000 clones in the sample, around 90% were seen once. The sample was peripheral blood, taken on day 0 of AZD1222 vaccination. The receptors were sampled from an adult in good health.

This clone was seen only once. The chain recombines TRBV5-8 with TRBJ2-3; D possibly corresponds to TRBD1 (5 bases). This CDR3 has 15 residues. The V gene lost 3 bases and the J gene lost 0 bases, with 11 bases spanning the gap. CDR1 and CDR2 (germline): SGHTS, YDEGEE. For the CDR3, the DNA is TGTGCCAGCAGCTCCAGGGCGGTGAGCACAGATACGCAGTATTTT. Translation: CASSSRAVSTDTQYF.

V gene TRBV2 combines with J gene TRBJ1-6; maybe TRBD1 (6 bases). Germline V CDR1 and CDR2: SNHLY, FYNNEI. V was cut by 3 bases and J by 6 bases, with 12 bases left in between. There are 15 residues in the CDR3. The CDR3 region is CASSDSGTTNSPLHF. CDR3 nucleotides: TGTGCCAGCAGTGACTCCGGGACAACTAATTCACCCCTCCACTTT.

The chain couples TRBV12-1 to TRBJ1-5. TRBV12-1 is recorded as a pseudogene. The CDR3 spans 14 residues. The CDR3 nucleotides read TGTGCCAGCAGCCTTGCAAGTAGCAATCAGCCCCAGCATTTT. The encoded protein is CASSLASSNQPQHF.

This chain links TRBV27 with TRBJ1-2; a possible D gene is TRBD1 (6 bases). V lost 4 bases and J lost 6, with 9 bases in between. The CDR3 covers 12 residues. From germline, CDR1 is MNHEY and CDR2 SMNVEV (reference sequence). The CDR3 DNA follows: TGTGCCAGCAGTTCTTACAGGGATGGCTACACCTTC. It specifies CASSSYRDGYTF.

The V call is TRBV11-2, the J call TRBJ2-1; D is possibly TRBD2 (5 bases). Germline lookup yields CDR1 SGHAT and CDR2 FQNNGV. The CDR3 is made up of 13 amino acids. Deletions cut 2 bases from V and 7 bases from J, with 9 bases between. The CDR3 here is CASSLRAGNEQFF. The CDR3 bases are TGTGCCAGCAGCTTAAGGGCGGGTAATGAGCAGTTCTTC.

The rearrangement joins TRBV5-1 to TRBJ1-1; possible D gene TRBD1, 5 bases. V was clipped by 4 bases and J by 0 bases, with 13 bases between them. Germline values: CDR1 SGHRS, CDR2 YFSETQ. The CDR3 consists of 15 residues. The CDR3 DNA reads as TGCGCCAGCAGCGCCGGACACTCCATGAACACTGAAGCTTTCTTT. It is translated as CASSAGHSMNTEAFF.